The T cell receptor beta chain described here comes from a study of CD8 T cells in ankylosing spondylitis. Quantitative barcoded 5'-RACE was used to prepare TCR beta libraries. TCRdb used MiXCR to reprocess the 5' RACE reads, holding one entry per CDR3 protein. The sample shows tens of thousands of distinct CDR3 sequences, approximately 11% of them seen only once. Germline loops: CDR1 GTSNPN, CDR2 SVGIG (reference sequence). The CDR3 consists of 13 residues. V shed 1 base, J shed 9 bases, and the junction held 6 bases outside the gene matches. Study conclusions and caveats: Blood from ankylosing spondylitis patients appeared to carry a characteristic eight-variant TCR beta motif. Reactive arthritis synovial fluid and blood previously showed some of these motif variants.

On this clonotype: Its antigen is unknown.

V gene TRBV30 combines with J gene TRBJ2-1; TRBD1 agrees at 7 bases. The receptor comes from a male donor with ankylosing spondylitis or in good health (not recorded which). Sequencing was carried out using blood, either unsorted or a sorted T cell fraction (not recorded which). CDR3 in DNA: TGTGCCTGGAGTGAGGACAGGAAGGGTGAGCAGTTCTTC. It codes for CAWSEDRKGEQFF.